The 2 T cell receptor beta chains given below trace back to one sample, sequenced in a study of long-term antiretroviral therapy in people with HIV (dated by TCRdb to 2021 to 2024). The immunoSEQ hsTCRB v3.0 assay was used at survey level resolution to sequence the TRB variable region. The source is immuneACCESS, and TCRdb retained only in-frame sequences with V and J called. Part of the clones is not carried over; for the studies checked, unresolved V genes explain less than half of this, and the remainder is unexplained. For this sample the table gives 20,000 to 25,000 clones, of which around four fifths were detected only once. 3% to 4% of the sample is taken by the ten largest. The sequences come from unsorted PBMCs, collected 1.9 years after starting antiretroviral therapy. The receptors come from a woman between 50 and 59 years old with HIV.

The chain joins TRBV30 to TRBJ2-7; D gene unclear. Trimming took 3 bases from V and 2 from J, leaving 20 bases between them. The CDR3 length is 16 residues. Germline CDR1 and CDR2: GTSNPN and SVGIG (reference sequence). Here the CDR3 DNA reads TGTGCCTGGAGAGACAAGATGGGGTTCGAGCCCTACGAGCAGTACTTC. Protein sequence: CAWRDKMGFEPYEQYF.

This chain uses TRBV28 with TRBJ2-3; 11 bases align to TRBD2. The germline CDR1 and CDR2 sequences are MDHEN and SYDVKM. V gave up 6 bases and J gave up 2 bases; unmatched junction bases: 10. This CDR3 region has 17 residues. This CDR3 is CASSSTSGASFTDTQYF. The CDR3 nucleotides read TGTGCCAGCAGCTCGACTAGCGGGGCTTCATTCACAGATACGCAGTATTTT.